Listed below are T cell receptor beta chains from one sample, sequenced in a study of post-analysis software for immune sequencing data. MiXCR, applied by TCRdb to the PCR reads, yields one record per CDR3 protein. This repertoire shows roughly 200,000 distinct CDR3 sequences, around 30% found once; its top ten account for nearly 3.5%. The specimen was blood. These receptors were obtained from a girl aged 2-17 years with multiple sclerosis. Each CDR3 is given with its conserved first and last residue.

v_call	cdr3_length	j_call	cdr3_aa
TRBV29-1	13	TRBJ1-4	CSVERDATGKLFF
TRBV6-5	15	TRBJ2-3	CASSYSTGDSDTQYF
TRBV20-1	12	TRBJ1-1	CSAPGRNTEAFF
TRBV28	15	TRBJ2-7	CASSLFGQGKNEQYF
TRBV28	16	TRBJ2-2	CASSPLTGERTGELFF
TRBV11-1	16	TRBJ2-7	CASSIPGVIGRHEQYF
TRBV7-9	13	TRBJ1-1	CASSPLMNTEAFF
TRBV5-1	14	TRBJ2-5	CASSPSSGRTEQYF
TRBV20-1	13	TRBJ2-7	CSASRGNSYEQYF
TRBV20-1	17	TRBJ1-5	CSARDLSRGFRNQPQHF
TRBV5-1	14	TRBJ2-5	CASSWGTAQETQYF
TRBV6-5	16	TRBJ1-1	CASSSPLTGKNTEAFF
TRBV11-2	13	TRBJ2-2	CASSHTNTGELFF
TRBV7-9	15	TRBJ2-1	CASSPASGGHNEQFF
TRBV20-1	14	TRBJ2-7	CSARARAATYEQYF
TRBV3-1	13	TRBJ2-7	CASSQTRLLGQYF
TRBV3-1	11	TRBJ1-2	CASSQVDGYTF
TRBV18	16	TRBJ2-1	CASSPLTSGRVNEQFF
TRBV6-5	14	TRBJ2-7	CASSLLAGVGEQYF
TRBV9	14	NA	CASSVEGCSYEQYF
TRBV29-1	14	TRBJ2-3	CSVVLAANTDTQYF
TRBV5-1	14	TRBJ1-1	CASSPGVVYTEAFF
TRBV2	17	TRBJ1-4	CASKPGGSQLHNEKLFF
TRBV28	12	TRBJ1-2	CASIQGAGGYTF
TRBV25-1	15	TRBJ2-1	CASSDRGLGLNEQFF
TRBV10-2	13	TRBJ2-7	CASSDPQDRRPYF
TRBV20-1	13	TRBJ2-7	CSASGQNSYEQYF
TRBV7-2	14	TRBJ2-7	CASSFDLDSYEQYF
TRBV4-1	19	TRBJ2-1	CASSQEGELLAGGQGEQFF
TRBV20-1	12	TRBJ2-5	CSARVGWETQYF
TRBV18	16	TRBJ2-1	CASSPRPGPNYNEQFF
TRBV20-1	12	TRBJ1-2	CSAPWGRDGYTF
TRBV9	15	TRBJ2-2	CASSVGGEHTGELFF
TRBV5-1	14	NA	CASSLDTGEKTQYF
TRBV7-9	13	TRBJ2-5	CATQGGSQETQYF
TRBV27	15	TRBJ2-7	CASSLGQGTEGEQYF
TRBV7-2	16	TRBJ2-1	CAGSLTGTSGYNEQFF
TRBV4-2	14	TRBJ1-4	CASSKLATNEKLFF
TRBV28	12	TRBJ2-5	CANSLAGETQYF
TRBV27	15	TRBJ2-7	CASSSRDRGVYEQYF
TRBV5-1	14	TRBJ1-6	CASSFVGGYSPPHF
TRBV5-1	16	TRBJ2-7	CASSLGSGRGYGEQYF
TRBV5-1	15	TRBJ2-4	CASSRSAVAKNIQYF
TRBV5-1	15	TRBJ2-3	CASSPRLAWTDTQYF
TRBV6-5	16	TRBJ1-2	CASSPVGFTENYGYTF
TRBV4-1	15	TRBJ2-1	CASSLWGEPYNEQFF
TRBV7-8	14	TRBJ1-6	CASSFGGNNSPLHF
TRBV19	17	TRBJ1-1	CASSFKTGGMGNTEAFF
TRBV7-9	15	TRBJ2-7	CASSSPGQGMYEQYF
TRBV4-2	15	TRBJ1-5	CASSQTEYSNQPQHF
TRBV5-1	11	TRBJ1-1	CASSNRTEAFF
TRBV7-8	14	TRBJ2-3	CANSPGLATDTQYF
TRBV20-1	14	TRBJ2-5	CSASTGGPRGTQYF
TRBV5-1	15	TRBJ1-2	CASSSWTGGAYGYTF
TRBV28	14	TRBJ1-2	CASSTRRGNYGYTF